Below, one T cell receptor (beta chain) is given with its context. This entry is derived from a study of blood T cell repertoires in COVID-19. Study at large: Spain, Italy and the United States supplied samples that represented acute and convalescent COVID-19. Sources were T cells, B-cell-depleted T cells, or PBMCs; the material itself was cDNA or gDNA.

Those who participated ranged in age from roughly 18 to 95 years and resided in 24 US areas. In the study's own analysis: Amplification of reference gene primers provided the estimated nucleated cell counts. TCRdb keeps only in-frame clones here, not all; method: immunoSEQ multiplex PCR. V and J calls plus clone size are reproduced from that table; the DNA served to infer D and trimming. The sample has approximately 210,000 clones, 76% seen once. V was pared by 4 bases and J by 7 bases, with 13 bases of the junction left unmatched. There are 17 residues in the CDR3. Germline-derived CDR1 and CDR2 are MGHDK and SYGVNS.

The V call is TRBV25-1, the J call TRBJ1-4, with TRBD1 matching 9 bases. The sequence was obtained from a woman aged 50 to 60 with acute COVID-19. Sequences were obtained from PBMCs or T cells enriched from blood (not recorded which). This CDR3 is CASSVLTRDRAGEKLFF. The DNA for the CDR3 is TGTGCCAGCAGTGTACTTACCCGGGACAGGGCTGGTGAAAAACTGTTTTTT.